This entry features one T cell receptor beta chain sequence. Its antigen is unidentified. The data were obtained in a study of Ad26.COV2.S vaccination and SARS-CoV-2 variants. Data came from immunoSEQ multiplex PCR; TCRdb stores just in-frame clones and leaves some out. In the table there are fewer than 800,000 clones, about 90% of which are singletons. Treatment given: over 15 received Ad26.COV2.S at low or high dose, single or two shots; several received placebo; per-sample allocation not given. At day 63 after the first vaccine or placebo injection, samples were drawn. Overall study results and limits: Researchers cautioned that TCR breadth and depth analyses may have underestimated total T cell responses. Comparable non-spike TCR breadth was observed in vaccine and placebo recipients.

Material: peripheral blood, obtained in a trial of Ad26.COV2.S vaccine versus placebo. The receptor's source is a person aged 18-60 years who received the Ad26.COV2.S COVID-19 vaccine or a placebo.

This CDR3 reads CASSTAGSSYNEQFF. DNA of the CDR3: TGTGCCAGTAGTACTGCAGGGAGCTCCTACAATGAGCAGTTCTTC. V gene TRBV19 combines with J gene TRBJ2-1; D may correspond to TRBD1 or TRBD2 (5 bases each). Germline CDR1 is LNHDA and CDR2 is SQIVND (reference sequence). The CDR3 runs to 15 residues. V was cut by 4 bases and J by 0 bases, with 10 bases left in between.